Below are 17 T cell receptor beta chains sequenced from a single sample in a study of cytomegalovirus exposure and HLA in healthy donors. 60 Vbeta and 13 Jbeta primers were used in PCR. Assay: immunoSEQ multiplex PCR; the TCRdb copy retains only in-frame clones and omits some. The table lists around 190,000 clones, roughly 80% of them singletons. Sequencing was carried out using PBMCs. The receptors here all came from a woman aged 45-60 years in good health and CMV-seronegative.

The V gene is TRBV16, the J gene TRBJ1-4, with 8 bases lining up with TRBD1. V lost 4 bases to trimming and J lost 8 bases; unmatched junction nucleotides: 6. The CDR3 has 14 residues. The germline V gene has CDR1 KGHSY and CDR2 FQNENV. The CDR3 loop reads CASSPDRAVEKLFF. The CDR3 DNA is TGTGCCAGCAGCCCGGACAGGGCAGTGGAAAAACTGTTTTTT.

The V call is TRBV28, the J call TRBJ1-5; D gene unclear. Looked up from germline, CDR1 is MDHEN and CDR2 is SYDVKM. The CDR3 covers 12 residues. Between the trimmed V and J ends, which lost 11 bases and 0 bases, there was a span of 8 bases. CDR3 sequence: CASRDSNQPQHF. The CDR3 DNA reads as TGTGCCTCGCGGGATAGCAATCAGCCCCAGCATTTT. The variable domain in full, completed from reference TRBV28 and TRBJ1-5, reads DVKVTQSSRYLVKRTGEKVFLECVQDMDHENMFWYRQDPGLGLRLIYFSYDVKMKEKGDIPEGYSVSREKKERFSLILESASTNQTSMYLCASRDSNQPQHFGDGTRLSIL.

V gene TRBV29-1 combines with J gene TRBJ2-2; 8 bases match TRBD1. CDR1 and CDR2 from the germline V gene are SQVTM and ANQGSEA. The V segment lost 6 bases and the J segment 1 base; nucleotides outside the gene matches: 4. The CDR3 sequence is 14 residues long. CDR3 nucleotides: TGCAGCGTGCTTGGGACAGGGAACACCGGGGAGCTGTTTTTT. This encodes CSVLGTGNTGELFF.

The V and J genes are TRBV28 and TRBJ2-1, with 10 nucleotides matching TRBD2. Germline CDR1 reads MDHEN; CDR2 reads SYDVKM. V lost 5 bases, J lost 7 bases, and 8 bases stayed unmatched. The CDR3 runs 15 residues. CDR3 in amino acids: CASSPPAGGSNEQFF. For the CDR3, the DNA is TGTGCCAGCAGTCCCCCAGCGGGAGGGTCTAATGAGCAGTTCTTC.

The CDR3 sequence: CASSQGQDQETQYF. As DNA, the CDR3 is TGCGCCAGCAGCCAGGGACAGGACCAAGAGACCCAGTACTTC. The genes are TRBV5-1 and TRBJ2-5, with 8 bases that match TRBD1. The CDR3 extends over 14 amino acids. Germline loops: CDR1 SGHRS, CDR2 YFSETQ. Trimming cost V 4 bases and J 0 bases; bases outside gene matches: 2. The whole variable domain, remainder taken from reference TRBV5-1 and TRBJ2-5, is KAGVTQTPRYLIKTRGQQVTLSCSPISGHRSVSWYQQTPGQGLQFLFEYFSETQRNKGNFPGRFSGRQFSNSRSEMNVSTLELGDSALYLCASSQGQDQETQYFGPGTRLLVL.

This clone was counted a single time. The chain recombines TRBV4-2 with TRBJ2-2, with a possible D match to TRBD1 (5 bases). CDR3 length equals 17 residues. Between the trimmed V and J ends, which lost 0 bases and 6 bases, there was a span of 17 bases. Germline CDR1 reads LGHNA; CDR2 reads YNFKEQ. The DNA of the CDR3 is TGTGCCAGCAGCCAAGATATGGGGTCGGTAGGGGCCGGGGAGCTGTTTTTT. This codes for CASSQDMGSVGAGELFF.

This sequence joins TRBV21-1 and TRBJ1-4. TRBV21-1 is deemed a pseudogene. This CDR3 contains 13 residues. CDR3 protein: CASSKALGGRLFF. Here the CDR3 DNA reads TGTGCCAGCAGCAAAGCGCTCGGGGGGCGGCTGTTTTTT.

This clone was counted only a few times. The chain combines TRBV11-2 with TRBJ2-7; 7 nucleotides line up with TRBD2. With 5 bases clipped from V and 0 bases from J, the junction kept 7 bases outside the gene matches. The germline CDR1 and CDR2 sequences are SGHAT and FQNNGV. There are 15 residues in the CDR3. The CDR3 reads CASSRASGGSYEQYF. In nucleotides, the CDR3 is TGTGCCAGCAGCAGGGCGTCGGGAGGCTCCTACGAGCAGTACTTC.

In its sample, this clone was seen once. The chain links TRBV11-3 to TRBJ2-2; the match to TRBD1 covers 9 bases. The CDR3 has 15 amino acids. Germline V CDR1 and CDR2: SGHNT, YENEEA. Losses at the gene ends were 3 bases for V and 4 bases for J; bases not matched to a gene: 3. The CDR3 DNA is TGTGCCAGCAGCTTTGGACAGGGGTCCACCGGGGAGCTGTTTTTT. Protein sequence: CASSFGQGSTGELFF.

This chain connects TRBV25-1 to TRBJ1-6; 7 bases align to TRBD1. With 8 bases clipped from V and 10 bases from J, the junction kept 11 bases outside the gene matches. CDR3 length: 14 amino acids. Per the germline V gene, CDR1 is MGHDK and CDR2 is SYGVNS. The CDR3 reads CASGLTGDSSPLHF. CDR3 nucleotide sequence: TGTGCCAGCGGATTAACAGGGGACAGCTCACCCCTCCACTTT.

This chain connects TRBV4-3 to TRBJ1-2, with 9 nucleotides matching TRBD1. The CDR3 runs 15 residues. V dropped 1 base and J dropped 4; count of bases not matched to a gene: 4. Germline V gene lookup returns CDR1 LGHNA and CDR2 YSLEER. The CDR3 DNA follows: TGCGCCAGCAGCCAAGGGGGACAGGGAGGCTATGGCTACACCTTC. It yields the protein CASSQGGQGGYGYTF.

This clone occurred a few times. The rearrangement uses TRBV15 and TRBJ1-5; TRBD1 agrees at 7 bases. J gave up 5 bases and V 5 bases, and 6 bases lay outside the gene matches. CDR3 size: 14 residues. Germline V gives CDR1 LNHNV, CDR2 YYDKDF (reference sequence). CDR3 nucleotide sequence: TGTGCCACCAGCGGCGACAGGGCCGATCAGCCCCAGCATTTT. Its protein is CATSGDRADQPQHF. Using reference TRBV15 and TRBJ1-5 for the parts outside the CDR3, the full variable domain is DAMVIQNPRYQVTQFGKPVTLSCSQTLNHNVMYWYQQKSSQAPKLLFHYYDKDFNNEADTPDNFQSRRPNTSFCFLDIRSPGLGDTAMYLCATSGDRADQPQHFGDGTRLSIL.

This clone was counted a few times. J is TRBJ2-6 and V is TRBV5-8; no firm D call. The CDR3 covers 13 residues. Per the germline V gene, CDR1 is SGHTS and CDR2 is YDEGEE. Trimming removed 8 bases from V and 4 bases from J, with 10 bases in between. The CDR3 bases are TGTGCCAGGCCGGTAGTCGGGGCCAACGTCCTGACTTTC. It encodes CARPVVGANVLTF.

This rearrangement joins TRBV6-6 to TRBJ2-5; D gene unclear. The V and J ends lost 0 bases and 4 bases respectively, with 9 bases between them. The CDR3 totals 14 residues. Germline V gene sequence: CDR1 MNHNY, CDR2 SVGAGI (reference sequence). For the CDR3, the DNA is TGTGCCAGCAGTTACTCGGGCAGGTCAGAGACCCAGTACTTC. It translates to CASSYSGRSETQYF.

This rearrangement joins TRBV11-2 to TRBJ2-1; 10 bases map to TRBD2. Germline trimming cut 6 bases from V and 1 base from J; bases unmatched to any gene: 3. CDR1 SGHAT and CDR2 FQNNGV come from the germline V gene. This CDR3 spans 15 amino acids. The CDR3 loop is CASRRAGGSYNEQFF. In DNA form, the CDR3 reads TGTGCCAGCAGGAGAGCGGGAGGGTCCTACAATGAGCAGTTCTTC.

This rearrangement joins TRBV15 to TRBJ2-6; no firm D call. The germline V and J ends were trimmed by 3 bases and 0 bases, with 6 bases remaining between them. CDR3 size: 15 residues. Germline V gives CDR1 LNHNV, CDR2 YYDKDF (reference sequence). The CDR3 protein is CATSRSRSGANVLTF. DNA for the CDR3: TGTGCCACCAGCAGGAGCCGCTCTGGGGCCAACGTCCTGACTTTC. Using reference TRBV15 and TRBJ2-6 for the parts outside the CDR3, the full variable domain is DAMVIQNPRYQVTQFGKPVTLSCSQTLNHNVMYWYQQKSSQAPKLLFHYYDKDFNNEADTPDNFQSRRPNTSFCFLDIRSPGLGDTAMYLCATSRSRSGANVLTFGAGSRLTVL.

The CDR3 is CASSGQTYQPQHF. The CDR3 region has the DNA TGTGCCAGCAGTGGACAGACTTATCAGCCCCAGCATTTT. J is TRBJ1-5 and V is TRBV6-5; possibly TRBD1 for D (6 bases). V lost 5 bases, J lost 5 bases, and 10 bases lay in between. The length of the CDR3 is 13 residues. Germline values: CDR1 MNHEY, CDR2 SVGAGI.